This T cell receptor beta chain stems from a study of cytotoxic CD8 clonotypes in ibrutinib-treated CLL. V was pared by 0 bases and J by 6 bases, with 15 bases between. The CDR3 totals 15 residues. The germline CDR1 and CDR2 sequences are LNHNV and YYDKDF (reference sequence). Sequencing was performed with immunoSEQ multiplex PCR; in TCRdb, only in-frame clones are kept and a portion is missing. The sample lists 250,000 to 350,000 clones; 70% to 80% were seen once. This clone was seen a single time. The genes are TRBV15 and TRBJ2-7; D is uncertain. The specimen was PBMCs, collected at disease progression, from a patient treated with ibrutinib. This TCR came from a human donor with chronic lymphocytic leukemia. CDR3 DNA: TGTGCCACCAGCAGAGAGTACCTGGCTAAGGGCGAGCAGTACTTC. Its protein product is CATSREYLAKGEQYF. The full variable domain, rest sourced from reference TRBV15 and TRBJ2-7, is DAMVIQNPRYQVTQFGKPVTLSCSQTLNHNVMYWYQQKSSQAPKLLFHYYDKDFNNEADTPDNFQSRRPNTSFCFLDIRSPGLGDTAMYLCATSREYLAKGEQYFGPGTRLTVT.